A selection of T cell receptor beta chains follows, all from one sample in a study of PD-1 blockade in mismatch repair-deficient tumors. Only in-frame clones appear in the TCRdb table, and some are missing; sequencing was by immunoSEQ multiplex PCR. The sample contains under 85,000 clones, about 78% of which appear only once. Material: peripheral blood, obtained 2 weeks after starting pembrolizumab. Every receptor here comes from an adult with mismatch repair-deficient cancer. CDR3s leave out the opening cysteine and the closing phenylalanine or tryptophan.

cdr3_aa: ASKGQGGYEQY
v_call: TRBV5-6

cdr3_aa: ASRGQGAHEQY
v_call: TRBV6-5

cdr3_aa: ASSPLQNTEAF
v_call: TRBV18

cdr3_aa: ASSYRGVGPNEKLF
v_call: TRBV6-5

cdr3_aa: ASSRGTNEKLF
v_call: TRBV5-1

cdr3_aa: ASSNTGELF
v_call: TRBV27

cdr3_aa: ASGLSVWNTEAF
v_call: TRBV12-5

cdr3_aa: ASSFRSGSGANVLT
v_call: TRBV11-3

cdr3_aa: ASSSRDGSTEAF
v_call: TRBV13

cdr3_aa: SGKAALNTEAF
v_call: TRBV29-1

cdr3_aa: ASSLDPAQGGYT
v_call: TRBV5-1

cdr3_aa: ASSLGGADTQY
v_call: TRBV6-5

cdr3_aa: ASSRTGQDPATQY
v_call: TRBV11-2

cdr3_aa: ASSDLDGNIQY
v_call: TRBV9

cdr3_aa: ASRRGWNTEAF
v_call: TRBV2

cdr3_aa: ASSLTGTSSNEQF
v_call: TRBV7-3

cdr3_aa: ASSLGAGYT
v_call: TRBV5-6

cdr3_aa: ASSERGDYGYT
v_call: TRBV6-1

cdr3_aa: ASRPSGVEGEQY
v_call: TRBV7-9

cdr3_aa: ASSDDRGSSYNEQF
v_call: TRBV5-6

cdr3_aa: ASSSLTDTQY
v_call: TRBV5-6

cdr3_aa: ASRRRDTGAYEQY
v_call: TRBV6-5

cdr3_aa: ASIPLRLTEAF
v_call: TRBV7-8

cdr3_aa: ASSLDSSAQQY
v_call: TRBV7-3

cdr3_aa: ASSQDPFTEAF
v_call: TRBV4-1